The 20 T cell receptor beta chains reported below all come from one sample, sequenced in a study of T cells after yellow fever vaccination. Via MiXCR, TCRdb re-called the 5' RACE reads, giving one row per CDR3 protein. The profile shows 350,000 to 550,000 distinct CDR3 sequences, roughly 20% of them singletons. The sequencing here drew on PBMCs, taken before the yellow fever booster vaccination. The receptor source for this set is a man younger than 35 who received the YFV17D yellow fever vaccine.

CDR3 protein: CASTITGTKKTGELFF. Written as DNA, the CDR3 is TGTGCCAGTACCATTACCGGGACTAAGAAGACCGGGGAGCTGTTTTTT. The chain is built from TRBV19 and TRBJ2-2, with 7 bases lining up with TRBD2. Trimming removed 7 bases from V and 5 bases from J; junction bases left unmatched: 13. Germline lookup yields CDR1 LNHDA and CDR2 SQIVND (reference sequence). The CDR3 sequence is 16 residues long.

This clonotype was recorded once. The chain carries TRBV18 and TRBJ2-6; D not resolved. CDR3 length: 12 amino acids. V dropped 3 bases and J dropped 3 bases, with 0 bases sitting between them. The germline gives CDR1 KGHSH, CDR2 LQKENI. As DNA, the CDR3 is TGTGCCAGCTCACCTGGGGCCAACGTCCTGACTTTC. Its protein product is CASSPGANVLTF.

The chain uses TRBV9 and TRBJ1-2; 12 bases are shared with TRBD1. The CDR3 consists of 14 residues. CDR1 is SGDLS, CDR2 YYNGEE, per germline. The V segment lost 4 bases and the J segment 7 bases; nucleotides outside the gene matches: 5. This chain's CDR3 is CASSYGTGGTGYTF. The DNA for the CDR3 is TGTGCCAGCAGCTACGGGACAGGGGGCACTGGCTACACCTTC.

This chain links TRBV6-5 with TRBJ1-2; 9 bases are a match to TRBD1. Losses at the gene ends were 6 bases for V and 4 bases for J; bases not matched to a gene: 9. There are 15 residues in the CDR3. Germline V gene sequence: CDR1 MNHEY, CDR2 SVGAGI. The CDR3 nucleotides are TGTGCCAGCAGCATGACAGGGGGGCTGGTCTATGGCTACACCTTC. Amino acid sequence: CASSMTGGLVYGYTF.

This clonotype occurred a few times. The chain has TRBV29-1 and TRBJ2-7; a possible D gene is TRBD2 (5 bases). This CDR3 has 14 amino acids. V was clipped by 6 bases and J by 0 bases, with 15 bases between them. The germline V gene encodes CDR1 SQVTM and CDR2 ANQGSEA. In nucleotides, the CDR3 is TGCAGCGTCATGGAGGCTCCGGGCTCCTACGAGCAGTACTTC. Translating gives CSVMEAPGSYEQYF.

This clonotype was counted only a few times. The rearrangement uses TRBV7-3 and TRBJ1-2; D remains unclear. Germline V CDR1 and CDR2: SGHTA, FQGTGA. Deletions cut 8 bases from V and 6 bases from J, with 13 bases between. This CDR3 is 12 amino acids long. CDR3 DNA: TGTGCCAGCCCCACCGAAGTTAATGGCTACACCTTC. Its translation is CASPTEVNGYTF.

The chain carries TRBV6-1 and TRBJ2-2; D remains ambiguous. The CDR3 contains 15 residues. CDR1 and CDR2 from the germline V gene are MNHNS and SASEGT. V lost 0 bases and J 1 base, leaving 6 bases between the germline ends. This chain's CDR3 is CASSEAARNTGELFF. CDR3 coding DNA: TGTGCCAGCAGTGAAGCGGCACGGAACACCGGGGAGCTGTTTTTT.

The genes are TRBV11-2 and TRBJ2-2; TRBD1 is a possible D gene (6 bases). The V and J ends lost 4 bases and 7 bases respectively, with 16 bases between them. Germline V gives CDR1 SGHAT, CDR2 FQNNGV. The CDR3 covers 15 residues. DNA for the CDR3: TGTGCCAGCAGCTCAGTACAGGGAACGATCGGGGAGCTGTTTTTT. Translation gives CASSSVQGTIGELFF. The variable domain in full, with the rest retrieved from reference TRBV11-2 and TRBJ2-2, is EAGVAQSPRYKIIEKRQSVAFWCNPISGHATLYWYQQILGQGPKLLIQFQNNGVVDDSQLPKDRFSAERLKGVDSTLKIQPAKLEDSAVYLCASSSVQGTIGELFFGEGSRLTVL.

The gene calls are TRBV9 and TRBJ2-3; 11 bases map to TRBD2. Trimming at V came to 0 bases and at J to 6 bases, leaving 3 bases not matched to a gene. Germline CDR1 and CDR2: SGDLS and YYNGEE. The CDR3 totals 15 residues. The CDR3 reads CASSVEASGGDTQYF. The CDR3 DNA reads TGTGCCAGCAGCGTAGAGGCTAGCGGGGGGGATACGCAGTATTTT. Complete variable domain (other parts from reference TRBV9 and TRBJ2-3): DSGVTQTPKHLITATGQRVTLRCSPRSGDLSVYWYQQSLDQGLQFLIQYYNGEERAKGNILERFSAQQFPDLHSELNLSSLELGDSALYFCASSVEASGGDTQYFGPGTRLTVL.

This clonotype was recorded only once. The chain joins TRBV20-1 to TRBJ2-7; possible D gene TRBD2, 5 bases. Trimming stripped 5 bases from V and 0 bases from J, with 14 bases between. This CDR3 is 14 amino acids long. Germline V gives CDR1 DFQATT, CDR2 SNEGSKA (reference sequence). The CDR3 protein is CSASDGLFSYEQYF. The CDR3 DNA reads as TGCAGTGCTTCGGACGGACTCTTCTCCTACGAGCAGTACTTC.

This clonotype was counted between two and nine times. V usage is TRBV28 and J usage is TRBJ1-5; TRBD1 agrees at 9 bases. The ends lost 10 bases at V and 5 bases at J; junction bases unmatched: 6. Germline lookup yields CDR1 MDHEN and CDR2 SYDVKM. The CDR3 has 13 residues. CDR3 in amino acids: CAITTGGHQPQHF. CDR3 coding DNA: TGTGCCATCACGACAGGGGGACATCAGCCCCAGCATTTT.

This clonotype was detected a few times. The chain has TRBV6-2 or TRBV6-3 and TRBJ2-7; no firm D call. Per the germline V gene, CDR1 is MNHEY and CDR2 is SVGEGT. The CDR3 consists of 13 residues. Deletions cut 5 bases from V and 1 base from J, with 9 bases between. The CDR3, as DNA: TGTGCCAGCAGTCCACCTGGGTCCTACGAGCAGTACGTC. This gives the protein CASSPPGSYEQYV.

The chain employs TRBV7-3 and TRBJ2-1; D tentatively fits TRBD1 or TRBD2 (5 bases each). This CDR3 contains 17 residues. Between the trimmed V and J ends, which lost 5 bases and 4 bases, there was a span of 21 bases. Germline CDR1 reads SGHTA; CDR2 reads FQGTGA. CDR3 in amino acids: CASSPGTSNRFYNEQFF. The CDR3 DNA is TGTGCCAGCAGCCCCGGGACCTCCAACCGCTTTTACAATGAGCAGTTCTTC. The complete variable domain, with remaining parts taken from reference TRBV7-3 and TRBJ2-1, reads GAGVSQTPSNKVTEKGKYVELRCDPISGHTALYWYRQSLGQGPEFLIYFQGTGAADDSGLPNDRFFAVRPEGSVSTLKIQRTERGDSAVYLCASSPGTSNRFYNEQFFGPGTRLTVL.

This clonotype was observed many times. This CDR3 reads CSARDFSRGTGELFF. The CDR3 DNA reads TGCAGTGCTAGAGATTTCTCCAGGGGGACCGGGGAGCTGTTTTTT. The V and J genes are TRBV20-1 and TRBJ2-2, with 7 bases that match TRBD1. The CDR3 loop spans 15 amino acids. V dropped 0 bases and J dropped 5; count of bases not matched to a gene: 6. Germline V lookup: CDR1 DFQATT, CDR2 SNEGSKA (reference sequence).

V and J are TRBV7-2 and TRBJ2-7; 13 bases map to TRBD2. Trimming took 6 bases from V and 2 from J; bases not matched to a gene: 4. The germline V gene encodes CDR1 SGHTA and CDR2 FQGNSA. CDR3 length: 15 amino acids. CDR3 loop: CASRFGLAGAYEQYF. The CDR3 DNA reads TGTGCCAGCAGATTTGGACTAGCGGGGGCCTACGAGCAGTACTTC.

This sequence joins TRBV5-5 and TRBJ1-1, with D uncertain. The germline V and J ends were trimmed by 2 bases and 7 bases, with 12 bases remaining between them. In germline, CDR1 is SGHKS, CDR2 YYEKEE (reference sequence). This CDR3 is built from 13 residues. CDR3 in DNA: TGTGCCAGCAGCTTTCACAGTGAAGGTGAAGCTTTCTTT. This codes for CASSFHSEGEAFF.

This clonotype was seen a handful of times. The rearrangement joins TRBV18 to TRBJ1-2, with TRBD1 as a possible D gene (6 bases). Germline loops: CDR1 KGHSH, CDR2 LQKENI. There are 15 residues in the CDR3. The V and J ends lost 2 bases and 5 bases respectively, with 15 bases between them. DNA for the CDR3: TGTGCCAGCTCACCATTGGGACATAAAGCTTATGGCTACACCTTC. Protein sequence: CASSPLGHKAYGYTF.

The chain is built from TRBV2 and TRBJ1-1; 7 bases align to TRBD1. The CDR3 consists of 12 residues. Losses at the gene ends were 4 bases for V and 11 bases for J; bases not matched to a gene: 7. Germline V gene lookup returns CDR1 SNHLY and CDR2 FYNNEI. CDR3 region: CASSADRVGAFF. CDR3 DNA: TGTGCCAGCAGTGCCGACAGGGTTGGGGCTTTCTTT.

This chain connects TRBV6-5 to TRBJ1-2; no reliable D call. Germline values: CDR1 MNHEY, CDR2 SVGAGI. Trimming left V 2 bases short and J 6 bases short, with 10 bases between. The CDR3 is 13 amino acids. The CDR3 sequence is CASSYPGSDGYTF. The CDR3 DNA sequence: TGTGCCAGCAGTTACCCGGGGTCGGATGGCTACACCTTC.

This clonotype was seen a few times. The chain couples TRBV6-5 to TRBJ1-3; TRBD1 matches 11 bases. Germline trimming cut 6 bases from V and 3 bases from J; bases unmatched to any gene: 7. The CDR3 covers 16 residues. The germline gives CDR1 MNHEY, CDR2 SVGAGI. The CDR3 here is CASRGQGASNGNTIYF. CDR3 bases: TGTGCCAGCAGAGGACAGGGGGCTTCTAATGGAAACACCATATATTTT.